This paragraph covers one T cell receptor beta chain sequence. This clone has just a few counts. It has no known antigen specificity. No much larger clone exists at a distance of one base, and base qualities are not known. The data belong to a study of cytomegalovirus exposure and HLA in healthy donors (dated by TCRdb to 2016 to 2017). With regard to the full study: In an earlier analysis of several hundred of the donors, 276 Gb of sequence data and just under 120 million unique TCR beta sequences from 180 million or so T cells were reported. Approximately 310 gigabases of sequencing data and approximately 93 million unique TCR sequences were included in an early release covering over 600 HLA-typed donors. Among the approximately 400 genotyped donors, around 81% belonged to the genetic ancestry cluster associated with self-reported Caucasian donors. The study aimed to test whether cataloging public T cell receptors could reveal signatures of past pathogen exposure. The study used immunosequencing to profile the T cell repertoires of around 600 subjects and linked those repertoires to cytomegalovirus serostatus. In addition to the first cohort of 666 subjects, a separate validation cohort of under 150 different subjects was used. To predict cytomegalovirus infection status, the study brought together high-throughput TCR immunosequencing, statistical association of individual TCRs with disease status, and machine learning. A later analysis re-analyzed previously published TCR beta repertoires from approximately 700 donors and added high-resolution HLA genotyping to study TCR occurrence patterns. Rather than drawing on any new phenotypic data, the later analysis identified candidate immune exposures from TCR beta sequences and the way those sequences occurred across donors. To decide whether each TCR beta V gene segment behaved as functional or pseudogenic, an earlier analysis of fewer than 750 of the donors relied on high-throughput TCR beta sequencing. Donor age, sex, ethnicity and CMV serostatus were compiled together with the repertoire data. A later genetic analysis used genome-wide SNP genotypes for about 60% of the roughly 700 donors, treating that subset as a discovery cohort. All discovery cohort repertoires had been generated on a single sequencing platform. Class I and class II HLA loci were covered by the typing at four-digit resolution. The number of typed donors differed by locus: roughly 629-630 for A, B, C, DRB1 and DQB1; 500 to 550 for DQA1; 606 for DPA1; and about 450 for DPB1. About 5 DR-DQ haplotypes were handled as single units for association and clustering, since linkage in the cohort was strong. Among around 400 genotyped donors of the cohort, an average of around 250,000 unique TCR beta nucleotide sequences was sequenced per donor, of which about 18% were non-productive.

Library prep was done by the immunoSEQ multiplex PCR assay. For the multiplex PCR, a mixture combining 60 forward primers for TCR Vbeta segments and 13 reverse primers for TCR Jbeta segments was used. The CDR3 region of rearranged TCR beta genes was amplified from genomic DNA by a multiplex PCR assay. The Illumina HiSeq System was used to sequence the amplified TCR beta libraries as 87-base-pair reads. The paper's data handling went like this. A later analysis counted 65 million to 90 million unique TCR beta chains across the 666 repertoires, and roughly 11 million of these chains were shared by at least two donors. To remove PCR and sequencing errors, raw reads were error-corrected and collapsed into unique sequences using a nearest-neighbor algorithm that merged closely related sequences. Alignment of CDR3 sequences to IMGT reference sequences was used to assign V, D and J gene segments. Each retained sequence needed at least a six-nucleotide match to both a V gene segment and a J gene segment. Rearrangements were classified as productive when the CDR3 lacked stop codons and remained in frame with V and J, and all other rearrangements were classified as non-productive. CDR3 was defined by IMGT convention, running from the second conserved V-encoded cysteine to the conserved J-encoded phenylalanine. The earlier analysis of 500 to 750 of the donors excluded any sequence lacking an unambiguous match to a single V gene segment. In an earlier analysis of a few hundred of the donors, V segments were called functional above 56.7% productive rearrangements and were called segregating when the between-donor standard deviation exceeded 5%. To diagnose cytomegalovirus status from the catalog of TCR beta chain sequences, a statistical classification framework was built. V and J gene assignment, in a later analysis, came from comparing TCR nucleotide sequences with IMGT/GENE-DB human TR gene sequences. The TCRdist pipeline was used in a later analysis to assign CDR3 sequences and most-parsimonious VDJ recombination scenarios. In a later analysis, every TCR beta chain was defined by the combination of its CDR3 amino acid sequence and its V-gene family, and reads without a unique V-gene family were dropped. As a way to deal with suspected cross-contamination and a sequencing artifact, a later analysis dropped 450 to 600 nucleotide sequences that were highly shared and had low generation probability. In a later analysis, a clonal expansion index for each public chain was calculated from normalized within-repertoire ranks of inferred template counts. A later analysis computed generation probabilities with a VDJ recombination model fitted to out-of-frame rearrangements, and checked the results against IGoR. A later analysis scored TCR-TCR, TCR-HLA and TCR-CMV co-occurrence with hypergeometric tests, applying a repertoire-size bias correction to TCR pairs. A later analysis estimated false discovery rates by permuting HLA or CMV assignments 20 times. In a later analysis, co-occurring TCRs were grouped using DBSCAN, and TCRdist sequence similarity was added for clustering within HLA-allele-positive subsets. Repertoires with fewer than 30,000 or more than 120,000 public chains, plus five repertoires with anomalous nucleotide sharing, were excluded from co-occurrence clustering. Entries here come from immuneACCESS through TCRdb and include only in-frame sequences with V and J called. Some clones fail to appear in such tables; in the studies checked, an unresolved V gene covers under half of the shortfall, and the cause of the remainder is unknown. V, J and clone size were drawn from that table, and D and trimming were deduced from the DNA. Here the sample has 95,000 to 150,000 clones; roughly 9% occur a single time. The top ten clones comprise around 5.8% of the sample.

What the research found in general, with its limitations: Most TCR sequences were seen in very few donors, while some public TCRs were found in many individuals. Because counts were too low, approximately 15 rarely observed V segments, including chromosome 9 orphons, were excluded from the earlier analysis of 587 of the donors. It was suggested by the authors that the approach could potentially be generalized to other disease states and immunological phenotypes. Roughly uniform sequencing depth across donors was assumed in presence/absence analyses, although this assumption may not hold. When HLA alleles, especially DR and DQ, strongly co-occurred, attributing TCR associations to individual alleles was difficult. Linkage disequilibrium might explain the correlated functional status among segregating V segments, but an unknown experimental factor could not be ruled out. In a later genetic analysis, a missense DCLRE1C variant was associated with V-gene and J-gene trimming of TCR beta chains, and the association was replicated in an independent cohort. A later analysis found that most CMV-associated TCR beta chains appeared HLA-restricted, with HLA associations seemingly driven largely by CMV exposure. In a later analysis, HLA-associated TCR beta chains showed more clonal expansion and lower generation probabilities than non-associated chains that were equally common. CMV serostatus was the only immune exposure information available for the cohort. A few of the identified cytomegalovirus-associated TCR beta chains were confirmed in vitro to be specific for cytomegalovirus antigens. A later genetic analysis reported fewer N-insertions in productive TCRs among donors in an Asian-associated ancestry cluster than the roughly 670-donor mean. Some IMGT-functional V segments, including TRBV6-2 and TRBV6-3, could not be distinguished by the 87-base-pair reads and were therefore excluded. The study gave a list of about 150 TCR beta chains associated with cytomegalovirus. A further reported finding was that TCR beta sequences accurately predicted the HLA-A and HLA-B alleles for most subjects in the first cohort. Broadly in line with IMGT annotations, most TCR beta V segments showed up in productive rearrangements about 87% or about 30% of the time in an earlier analysis of a few hundred of the donors. In a later analysis, TCR association rates were found to vary across HLA loci, with the most associated TCRs seen for DRB1 alleles and the fewest for HLA-C alleles. The sequencing pipeline was judged likely to have produced a cluster of highly shared sequence variants as a technical artifact. In both the original and validation cohorts, the classifier was reported to diagnose cytomegalovirus status with high specificity and sensitivity. The cohort was sequenced for TCR beta chains only, and without alpha or paired-chain data the features that could be detected were limited. In a later analysis, several top co-occurrence clusters were reported to appear linked to parvovirus B19, influenza, CMV and Epstein-Barr virus. HLA typing was unavailable for some donors at each locus, so association tests used only the typed subset. In a later analysis, around 15,000 TCR beta sequences were associated with specific HLA alleles at a false discovery rate of 0.05.

V is trimmed back by 4 bases and J by 6 bases, and the junction contains 4 bases that no gene match accounts for. Taken from the germline V gene (reference sequence), the CDR1 and CDR2 loops are LNHDA and SQIVND. The cysteine opens and the phenylalanine closes a CDR3 of 14 amino acids. The CDR3 DNA has 42 bases and is translated from base 1. In total, approximately 700 healthy bone marrow donors made up the cohort. All cohort members were sampled while nominally healthy, although unrecorded immune exposures were likely present. The donor was CMV seropositive and belonged to the group of over 250 seropositive cohort members. A peripheral blood sample was collected from each donor, and TCR beta sequencing was performed on peripheral blood mononuclear cells. Genomic DNA extraction from the blood cell samples was performed with the Qiagen DNeasy Blood Extraction Kit.

The chain uses TRBV19 and TRBJ2-7, with TRBD2 matching 12 junction bases. The receptor was derived from a woman in her thirties or forties in good health and CMV-seropositive. Sequencing used PBMCs. The CDR3 is CASSTRTSGVEQYF. The bases are TGTGCCAGTAGTACCCGGACTAGCGGGGTCGAGCAGTACTTC.